This T cell receptor (beta chain) originates from a study of breast tumors, draining lymph nodes, adjacent tissues. General observations from the study: Tumor repertoires ranked between lymph nodes and nontumor tissue in diversity, with V and J gene preferences. Most tumor T cells seemingly derive from lymph node, then expand in tumor. That most tumor T cells come from lymph nodes remained unproven. Luminal-like breast cancer showed significantly greater tumor-nontumor repertoire similarity than basal-like breast cancer did.

This clonotype has ten or more counts. Antigen specificity is unknown. One entry per CDR3 protein results from TCRdb running MiXCR on the multiplex PCR reads. The top ten hold roughly 1.5% of the sample, which has about 230,000 distinct CDR3 sequences, about a third seen once. Axillary draining lymph nodes of breast cancer patients supplied the node samples. J was trimmed by 3 bases and V by 5 bases; bases with no gene match: 2. This CDR3 is built from 14 residues. From germline, CDR1 is SGHVS and CDR2 FQNEAQ. This clonotype was obtained from a female donor with breast cancer. Some clones in this sample may be carry-over from other donors' samples. The sequenced sample consisted of axillary lymph node tissue. The chain uses TRBV7-8 and TRBJ1-2, with 11 bases identical to TRBD1. In nucleotides, the CDR3 is TGTGCCAGCAGCCCGGGACAGGGGGACTATGGCTACACCTTC. Residues: CASSPGQGDYGYTF.